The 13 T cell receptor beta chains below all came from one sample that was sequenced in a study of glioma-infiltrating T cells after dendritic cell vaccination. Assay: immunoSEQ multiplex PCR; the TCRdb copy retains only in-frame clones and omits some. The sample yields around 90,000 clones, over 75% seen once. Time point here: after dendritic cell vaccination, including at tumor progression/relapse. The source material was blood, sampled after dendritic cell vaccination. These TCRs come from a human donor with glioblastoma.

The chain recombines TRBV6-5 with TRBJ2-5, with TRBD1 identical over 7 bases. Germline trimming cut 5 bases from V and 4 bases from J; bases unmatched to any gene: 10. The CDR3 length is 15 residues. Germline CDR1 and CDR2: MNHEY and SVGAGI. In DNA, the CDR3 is TGTGCCAGCAGTCCAGGGGGTACAGGTCCAGAGACCCAGTACTTC. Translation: CASSPGGTGPETQYF.

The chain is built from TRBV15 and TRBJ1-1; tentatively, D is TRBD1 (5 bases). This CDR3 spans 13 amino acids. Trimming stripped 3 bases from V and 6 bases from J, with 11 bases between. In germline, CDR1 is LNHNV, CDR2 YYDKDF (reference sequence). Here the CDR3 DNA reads TGTGCCACCAGCAGGGTGGGACTGGCTGAAGCTTTCTTT. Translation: CATSRVGLAEAFF. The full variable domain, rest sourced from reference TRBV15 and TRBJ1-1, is DAMVIQNPRYQVTQFGKPVTLSCSQTLNHNVMYWYQQKSSQAPKLLFHYYDKDFNNEADTPDNFQSRRPNTSFCFLDIRSPGLGDTAMYLCATSRVGLAEAFFGQGTRLTVV.

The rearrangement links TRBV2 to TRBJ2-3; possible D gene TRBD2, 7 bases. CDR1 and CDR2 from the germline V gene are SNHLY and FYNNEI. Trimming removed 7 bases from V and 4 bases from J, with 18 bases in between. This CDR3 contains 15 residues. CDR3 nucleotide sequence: TGTGCCAGCAACAGGGAGGGAGGGGGGTCAGATACGCAGTATTTT. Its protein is CASNREGGGSDTQYF.

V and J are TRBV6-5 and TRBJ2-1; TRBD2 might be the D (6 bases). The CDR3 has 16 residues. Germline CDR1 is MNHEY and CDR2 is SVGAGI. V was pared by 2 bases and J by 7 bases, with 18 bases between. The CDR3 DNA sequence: TGTGCCAGCAGTTACGTCGGGGGAAGAAACAAGAATGAGCAGTTCTTC. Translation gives CASSYVGGRNKNEQFF.

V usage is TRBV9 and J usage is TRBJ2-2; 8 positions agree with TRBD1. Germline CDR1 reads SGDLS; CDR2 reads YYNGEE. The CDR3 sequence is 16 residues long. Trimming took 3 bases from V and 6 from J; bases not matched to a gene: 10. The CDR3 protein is CASSGGQGTVAGELFF. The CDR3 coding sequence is TGTGCCAGCAGCGGTGGACAGGGAACGGTCGCCGGGGAGCTGTTTTTT.

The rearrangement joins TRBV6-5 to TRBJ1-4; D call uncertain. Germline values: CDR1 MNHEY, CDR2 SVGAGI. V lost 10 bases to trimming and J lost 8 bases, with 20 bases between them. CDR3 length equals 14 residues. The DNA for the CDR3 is TGTGCCACCTCGCGGTCCCGTTTTGGCGAAAAACTGTTTTTT. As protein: CATSRSRFGEKLFF.

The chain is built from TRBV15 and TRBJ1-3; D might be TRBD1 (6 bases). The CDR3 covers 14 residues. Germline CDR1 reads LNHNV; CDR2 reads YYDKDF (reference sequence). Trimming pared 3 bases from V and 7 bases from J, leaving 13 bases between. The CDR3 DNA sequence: TGTGCCACCAGCAGGGAATGGACAGCCAACACCATATATTTT. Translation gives CATSREWTANTIYF.

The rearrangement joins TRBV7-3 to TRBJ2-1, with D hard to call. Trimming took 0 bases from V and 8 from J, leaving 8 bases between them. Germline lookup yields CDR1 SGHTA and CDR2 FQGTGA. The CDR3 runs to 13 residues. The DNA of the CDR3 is TGTGCCAGCAGCTTAACGAACCTACATGAGCAGTTCTTC. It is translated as CASSLTNLHEQFF.

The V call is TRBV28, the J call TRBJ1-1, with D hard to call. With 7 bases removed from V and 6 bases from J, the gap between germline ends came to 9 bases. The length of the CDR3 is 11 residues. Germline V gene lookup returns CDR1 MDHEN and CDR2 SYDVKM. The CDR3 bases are TGTGCCAGCACTTCGGAGGCTGAAGCTTTCTTT. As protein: CASTSEAEAFF.

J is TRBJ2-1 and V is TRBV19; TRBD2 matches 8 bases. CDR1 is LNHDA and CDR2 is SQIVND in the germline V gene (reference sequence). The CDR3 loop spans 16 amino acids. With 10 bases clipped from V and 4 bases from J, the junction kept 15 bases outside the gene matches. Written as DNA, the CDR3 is TGTGCCACCGGGGGCTGGTTGGAGCGGGGGTACAATGAGCAGTTCTTC. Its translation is CATGGWLERGYNEQFF.

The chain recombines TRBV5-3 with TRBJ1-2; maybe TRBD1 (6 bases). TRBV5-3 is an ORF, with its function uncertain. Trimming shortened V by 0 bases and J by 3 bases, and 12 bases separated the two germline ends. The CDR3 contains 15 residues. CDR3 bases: TGTGCCAGAAGCTTGGGGGGGCCCGGGGACTATGGCTACACCTTC. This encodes CARSLGGPGDYGYTF.

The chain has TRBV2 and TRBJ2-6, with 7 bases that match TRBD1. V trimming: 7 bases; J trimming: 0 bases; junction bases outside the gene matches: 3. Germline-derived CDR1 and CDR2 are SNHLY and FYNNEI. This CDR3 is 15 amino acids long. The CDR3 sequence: CASTGQSSGANVLTF. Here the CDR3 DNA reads TGTGCCAGCACGGGACAGAGCTCTGGGGCCAACGTCCTGACTTTC.

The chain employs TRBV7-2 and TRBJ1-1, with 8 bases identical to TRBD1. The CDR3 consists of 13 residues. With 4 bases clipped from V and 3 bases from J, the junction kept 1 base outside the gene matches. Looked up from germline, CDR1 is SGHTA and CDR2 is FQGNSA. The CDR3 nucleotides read TGTGCCAGCAGCTGGACAGGGTACACTGAAGCTTTCTTT. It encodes CASSWTGYTEAFF.